This TCR beta chain came from a study of monozygotic twins with inflammatory bowel disease. This CDR3 spans 15 amino acids. Germline-derived CDR1 and CDR2 are LNHNV and YYDKDF (reference sequence). Via template switching, UMIs carrying a 6-nucleotide sample barcode were introduced. TCRdb re-called the 5' RACE reads and shows each CDR3 protein once, DNA omitted. The specimen's table records more than 120,000 distinct CDR3 sequences. This clonotype originated in a human donor with ulcerative colitis or Crohn's disease, or a healthy co-twin of an affected twin (not recorded which). The chain combines TRBV15 with TRBJ2-1; TCRdb indicates TRBD1, and absent DNA this call remains unverified. Source material: blood. The CDR3 spells CATSGTGGPNNEQFF.